The clone carrying this TCR beta chain was detected many times. Antigen unknown. A clone one base away is much larger, so this may be a read error. The sample originates from a study of Graves' ophthalmopathy and Graves' hyperthyroidism. As the template, RNA transcripts were used to amplify TCR beta CDR3 regions. The authors performed first-round RT-PCR with HTBI primers and then a second-round multiplex PCR. TCRdb processed the multiplex PCR reads anew with MiXCR; each CDR3 protein has one entry. This sample has 450,000 or so distinct CDR3 sequences, with around an eighth found just once. Findings and caveats of the study: The authors also found most expanded thyroid clonotypes above 0.001 frequency in blood. With 70.59% sensitivity and about 72% specificity, the model predicted ophthalmopathy progression.

CDR1 is MNHNS, CDR2 SASEGT, per germline. The CDR3 length is 15 residues. Each diagnosis was determined on the basis of clinical symptoms, serum thyroxine, TRAb, thyroid ultrasound and orbital computed tomography. The starting material, about 9.5 ml of fresh peripheral blood, provided the PBMCs. This chain connects TRBV6-1 to TRBJ1-3; D gene ambiguous. Sequenced: blood. The TCR originated in a woman in her twenties or thirties with Graves' ophthalmopathy. The CDR3 reads CASSEGGFSGSTIYF. The CDR3 DNA sequence: TGTGCCAGCAGTGAAGGTGGATTTTCTGGAAGCACCATATATTTT.